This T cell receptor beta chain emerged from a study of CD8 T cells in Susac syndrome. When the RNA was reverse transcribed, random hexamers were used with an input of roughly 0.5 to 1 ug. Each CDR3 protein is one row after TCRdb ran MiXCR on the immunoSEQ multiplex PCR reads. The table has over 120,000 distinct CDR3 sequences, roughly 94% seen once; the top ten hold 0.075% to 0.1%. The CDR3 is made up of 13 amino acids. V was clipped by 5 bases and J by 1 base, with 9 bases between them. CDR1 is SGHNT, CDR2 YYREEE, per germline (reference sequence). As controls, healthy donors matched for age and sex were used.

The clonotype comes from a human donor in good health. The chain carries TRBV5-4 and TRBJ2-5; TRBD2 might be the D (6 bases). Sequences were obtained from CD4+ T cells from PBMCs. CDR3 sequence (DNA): TGTGCCAGCAGACGGGACTTCCAAGAGACCCAGTACTTC. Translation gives CASRRDFQETQYF. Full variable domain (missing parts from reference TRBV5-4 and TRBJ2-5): ETGVTQSPTHLIKTRGQQVTLRCSSQSGHNTVSWYQQALGQGPQFIFQYYREEENGRGNFPPRFSGLQFPNYSSELNVNALELDDSALYLCASRRDFQETQYFGPGTRLLVL.